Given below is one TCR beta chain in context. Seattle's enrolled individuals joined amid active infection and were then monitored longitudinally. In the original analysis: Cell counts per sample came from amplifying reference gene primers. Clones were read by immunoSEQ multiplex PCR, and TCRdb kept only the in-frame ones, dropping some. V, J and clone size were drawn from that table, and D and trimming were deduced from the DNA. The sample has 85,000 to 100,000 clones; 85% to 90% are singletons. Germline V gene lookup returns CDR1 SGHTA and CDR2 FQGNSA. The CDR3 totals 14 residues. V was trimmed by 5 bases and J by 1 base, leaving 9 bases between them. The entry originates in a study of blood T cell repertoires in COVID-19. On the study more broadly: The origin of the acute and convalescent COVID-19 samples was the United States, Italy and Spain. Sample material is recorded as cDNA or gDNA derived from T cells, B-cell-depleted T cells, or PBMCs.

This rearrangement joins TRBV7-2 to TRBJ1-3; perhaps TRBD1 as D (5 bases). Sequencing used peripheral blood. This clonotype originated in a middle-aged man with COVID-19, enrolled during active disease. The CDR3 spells CASSLQGSGNTIYF. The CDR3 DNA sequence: TGTGCCAGCAGCCTCCAGGGATCTGGAAACACCATATATTTT.